The rows below give T cell receptor beta chains drawn from one sample of a study of blood T cell repertoires in COVID-19. Repertoires were generated with immunoSEQ multiplex PCR, while TCRdb's copy carries only in-frame clones and drops some. The profile shows under 130,000 clones, around 88% of them singletons. The sequenced sample was peripheral blood. These receptors were obtained from a human donor in a cohort sampled during active COVID-19. CDR3s include the opening cysteine and the closing phenylalanine or tryptophan. D genes are given only for firm matches. Clone size is not always given. Where it is, it says once, few, many or a class for expanded clones.

j_gene: TRBJ2-3
abundance: .
d_gene: .
v_gene: TRBV19
CDR3aa: CASSKGRGTDTQYF
CDR3nt: TGTGCCAGTAGTAAAGGCAGGGGAACAGATACGCAGTATTTT

j_gene: TRBJ1-2
abundance: .
d_gene: TRBD1
v_gene: TRBV5-1
CDR3aa: CASSLEGQGLGYTF
CDR3nt: TGCGCCAGCAGCTTGGAGGGACAGGGGTTAGGCTACACCTTC

j_gene: TRBJ2-1
abundance: .
d_gene: .
v_gene: TRBV21-1
CDR3aa: CASSSGRGAAYNEQFF
CDR3nt: TGTGCCAGCAGCTCCGGTCGGGGGGCGGCCTACAATGAGCAGTTCTTC

j_gene: TRBJ2-7
abundance: .
d_gene: TRBD1
v_gene: TRBV4-3
CDR3aa: CASSQGQGDYEQYF
CDR3nt: TGCGCCAGCAGCCAAGGTCAGGGGGACTACGAGCAGTACTTC

j_gene: TRBJ2-2
abundance: .
d_gene: .
v_gene: TRBV18
CDR3aa: CASSPLDSRSTGELFF
CDR3nt: TGTGCCAGCTCACCCCTGGACAGTCGGTCCACCGGGGAGCTGTTTTTT

j_gene: TRBJ1-5
abundance: .
d_gene: TRBD1
v_gene: TRBV6-6
CDR3aa: CASSRTDRGNQPQHF
CDR3nt: TGTGCCAGCAGTCGTACTGACAGGGGCAATCAGCCCCAGCATTTT

j_gene: TRBJ1-1
abundance: .
d_gene: .
v_gene: TRBV3-1/TRBV3-2
CDR3aa: CASSQAGMNTEAFF
CDR3nt: TGTGCCAGCAGCCAAGCGGGGATGAACACTGAAGCTTTCTTT

j_gene: TRBJ1-1
abundance: once
d_gene: .
v_gene: TRBV7-3
CDR3aa: CASSTFKNTEAFF
CDR3nt: TGTGCCAGCAGCACATTTAAGAACACTGAAGCTTTCTTT

j_gene: TRBJ2-7
abundance: .
d_gene: TRBD2
v_gene: TRBV27
CDR3aa: CASSPPGLAYEQYF
CDR3nt: TGTGCCAGCAGTCCCCCGGGACTAGCCTACGAGCAGTACTTC

j_gene: TRBJ2-7
abundance: .
d_gene: .
v_gene: TRBV5-1
CDR3aa: CASSFGQTRNYEQYF
CDR3nt: TGCGCCAGCAGCTTCGGACAGACGAGGAACTACGAGCAGTACTTC

j_gene: TRBJ2-1
abundance: .
d_gene: .
v_gene: TRBV4-2
CDR3aa: CASSRGTPVGQFF
CDR3nt: TGTGCCAGCAGCCGGGGGACTCCCGTAGGGCAGTTCTTC

j_gene: TRBJ2-1
abundance: .
d_gene: .
v_gene: TRBV5-6
CDR3aa: CASSLDTPQFF
CDR3nt: TGTGCCAGCAGCCTGGACACCCCCCAGTTCTTC

j_gene: TRBJ2-7
abundance: few
d_gene: TRBD1
v_gene: TRBV4-3
CDR3aa: CASSQGGAGGHEQYF
CDR3nt: TGCGCCAGCAGCCAAGGCGGGGCAGGGGGCCACGAGCAGTACTTC

j_gene: TRBJ2-5
abundance: .
d_gene: .
v_gene: TRBV24-1
CDR3aa: CATRGSPQETQYF
CDR3nt: TGTGCCACCCGCGGGTCCCCCCAAGAGACCCAGTACTTC

j_gene: TRBJ2-7
abundance: .
d_gene: TRBD2
v_gene: TRBV2
CDR3aa: CAGRLAGGNSYEQYF
CDR3nt: TGTGCCGGGCGTCTAGCGGGAGGTAACTCCTACGAGCAGTACTTC

j_gene: TRBJ1-2
abundance: .
d_gene: .
v_gene: TRBV6-1
CDR3aa: CASSDLGGVYGYTF
CDR3nt: TGTGCCAGCAGTGATTTGGGGGGGGTATATGGCTACACCTTC

j_gene: TRBJ2-7
abundance: .
d_gene: .
v_gene: TRBV7-2
CDR3aa: CASSLGRQSRAYEQYF
CDR3nt: TGTGCCAGCAGCTTAGGGAGACAGTCAAGGGCCTACGAGCAGTACTTC

j_gene: TRBJ1-1
abundance: .
d_gene: .
v_gene: TRBV5-6
CDR3aa: CASSLDRATEAFF
CDR3nt: TGTGCCAGCAGCTTGGACAGGGCGACTGAAGCTTTCTTT

j_gene: TRBJ2-7
abundance: .
d_gene: .
v_gene: TRBV12-3/TRBV12-4
CDR3aa: CASSRGASYEQYF
CDR3nt: TGTGCCAGCAGCAGGGGGGCCTCCTACGAGCAGTACTTC

j_gene: TRBJ2-2
abundance: once
d_gene: TRBD1
v_gene: TRBV6-5
CDR3aa: CASRGQGNGELFF
CDR3nt: TGTGCCAGCAGGGGACAGGGTAACGGGGAGCTGTTTTTT

j_gene: TRBJ1-6
abundance: once
d_gene: .
v_gene: TRBV28
CDR3aa: CASNALGGNSPLHF
CDR3nt: TGTGCCAGCAATGCCCTAGGAGGGAATTCACCCCTCCACTTT

j_gene: TRBJ1-4
abundance: .
d_gene: TRBD1
v_gene: TRBV6-5
CDR3aa: CATSTGFQEKLFF
CDR3nt: TGTGCCACCTCGACAGGGTTTCAGGAAAAACTGTTTTTT

j_gene: TRBJ2-5
abundance: .
d_gene: .
v_gene: TRBV30
CDR3aa: CAWSPDNTGETQYF
CDR3nt: TGTGCCTGGAGTCCCGACAACACTGGGGAGACCCAGTACTTC

j_gene: TRBJ2-7
abundance: .
d_gene: .
v_gene: TRBV27
CDR3aa: CASSLGGSSYEQYF
CDR3nt: TGTGCCAGCAGTTTAGGGGGGAGCTCCTACGAGCAGTACTTC

j_gene: TRBJ1-1
abundance: once
d_gene: .
v_gene: TRBV7-3
CDR3aa: CASSFDRKLTSEAFF
CDR3nt: TGTGCCAGCAGCTTTGACCGAAAGCTGACTTCCGAAGCTTTCTTT

j_gene: TRBJ2-1
abundance: .
d_gene: TRBD2
v_gene: TRBV19
CDR3aa: CASSRLAGGSMDEQFF
CDR3nt: TGTGCCAGTAGTCGTCTAGCGGGGGGTTCTATGGATGAGCAGTTCTTC

j_gene: TRBJ2-5
abundance: .
d_gene: .
v_gene: TRBV5-1
CDR3aa: CASSLGGGTEETQYF
CDR3nt: TGCGCCAGCAGCTTGGGAGGCGGGACCGAAGAGACCCAGTACTTC

j_gene: TRBJ2-5
abundance: medium-sized
d_gene: .
v_gene: TRBV18
CDR3aa: CASSTGSGGETQYF
CDR3nt: TGTGCCAGCTCGACCGGTTCAGGGGGGGAGACCCAGTACTTC

j_gene: TRBJ2-1
abundance: .
d_gene: .
v_gene: TRBV6-6
CDR3aa: CASSYSAGVEQFF
CDR3nt: TGTGCCAGCAGTTACTCGGCCGGGGTTGAGCAGTTCTTC

j_gene: TRBJ2-2
abundance: once
d_gene: .
v_gene: TRBV5-4
CDR3aa: CASSLTGVYTGELFF
CDR3nt: TGTGCCAGCAGCTTGACCGGGGTCTACACCGGGGAGCTGTTTTTT

j_gene: TRBJ2-5
abundance: .
d_gene: .
v_gene: TRBV18
CDR3aa: CASSRQAGETQYF
CDR3nt: TGTGCCAGCTCACGGCAGGCTGGTGAGACCCAGTACTTC

j_gene: TRBJ2-3
abundance: .
d_gene: .
v_gene: TRBV19
CDR3aa: CATNIAEGDTQYF
CDR3nt: TGTGCCACCAACATAGCGGAGGGGGATACGCAGTATTTT

j_gene: TRBJ1-1
abundance: .
d_gene: .
v_gene: TRBV30
CDR3aa: CAWRLGAGGNTEAFF
CDR3nt: TGTGCCTGGAGGCTGGGGGCGGGAGGGAACACTGAAGCTTTCTTT

j_gene: TRBJ1-5
abundance: .
d_gene: .
v_gene: TRBV3-1/TRBV3-2
CDR3aa: CASSPGIDQPQHF
CDR3nt: TGTGCCAGCAGTCCAGGGATCGATCAGCCCCAGCATTTT

j_gene: TRBJ2-3
abundance: .
d_gene: .
v_gene: TRBV27
CDR3aa: CASSFGRGQDTQYF
CDR3nt: TGTGCCAGCAGTTTTGGTCGGGGACAAGATACGCAGTATTTT

j_gene: TRBJ2-1
abundance: .
d_gene: .
v_gene: TRBV2
CDR3aa: CASTAYNEQFF
CDR3nt: TGTGCCAGCACGGCCTACAATGAGCAGTTCTTC

j_gene: TRBJ2-2
abundance: .
d_gene: TRBD1
v_gene: TRBV6-2/TRBV6-3
CDR3aa: CASSYSTETGGIYTGELFF
CDR3nt: TGTGCCAGCAGTTACTCGACCGAGACAGGGGGCATTTACACCGGGGAGCTGTTTTTT

j_gene: TRBJ2-1
abundance: .
d_gene: TRBD2
v_gene: TRBV15
CDR3aa: CATSRAGRGGGSYNEQFF
CDR3nt: TGTGCCACCAGCAGAGCCGGTCGGGGGGGCGGCTCCTACAATGAGCAGTTCTTC

j_gene: TRBJ2-7
abundance: .
d_gene: TRBD1
v_gene: TRBV5-8
CDR3aa: CASSSLGTATYEQYF
CDR3nt: TGTGCCAGCAGCTCGCTTGGGACAGCCACCTACGAGCAGTACTTC

j_gene: TRBJ1-1
abundance: .
d_gene: .
v_gene: TRBV28
CDR3aa: CASSLPGGSTEAFF
CDR3nt: TGTGCCAGCAGTCTCCCGGGCGGGTCCACTGAAGCTTTCTTT

j_gene: TRBJ2-5
abundance: .
d_gene: TRBD2
v_gene: TRBV19
CDR3aa: CASSTRLAGRQETQYF
CDR3nt: TGTGCCAGTAGTACCAGACTAGCGGGGAGGCAAGAGACCCAGTACTTC